This is a list of T cell receptor beta chains from one sample in a study of blood T cell repertoires in COVID-19. Produced via immunoSEQ multiplex PCR; TCRdb's table is partial and in-frame only. The data hold 140,000 or so clones, with about 87% observed a single time. Material: peripheral blood. The receptors were gathered from a man aged 60-69 years with active or convalescent COVID-19. The CDR3 runs from the conserved cysteine through the conserved F or W. Fields, in order: J gene, V gene, clone size, D gene, CDR3 DNA, CDR3 protein. The D gene is left open where the match is weak. The listing skips clone size in some rows; elsewhere it reads once, few, many or a size class.

J: TRBJ2-7
V: TRBV9
size: -
D: -
DNA: TGTGCCAGCAGCGTCCGGTCGGGAGCCTACGAGCAGTACTTC
CDR3: CASSVRSGAYEQYF

J: TRBJ2-1
V: TRBV6-2/TRBV6-3
size: -
D: TRBD2
DNA: TGTGCCAGCAGCTTCACTAGCGGGAGGTCTCGCTCCTACAATGAGCAGTTCTTC
CDR3: CASSFTSGRSRSYNEQFF

J: TRBJ2-7
V: TRBV3-1/TRBV3-2
size: -
D: -
DNA: TGTGCCAGCAGCCAAGATTTAACAGGGAAGGAGCAGTACTTC
CDR3: CASSQDLTGKEQYF

J: TRBJ2-3
V: TRBV4-3
size: -
D: -
DNA: TGCGCCAGCAGCCAAGAGCGGTTCACAGATACGCAGTATTTT
CDR3: CASSQERFTDTQYF

J: TRBJ2-5
V: TRBV7-9
size: -
D: -
DNA: TGTGCCAGCAAGGGGGAGACCCAGTACTTC
CDR3: CASKGETQYF

J: TRBJ1-1
V: TRBV2
size: -
D: TRBD1
DNA: TGTGCCAGCAGCTACAGGGGAGAGATCACTGAAGCTTTCTTT
CDR3: CASSYRGEITEAFF

J: TRBJ1-3
V: TRBV9
size: -
D: -
DNA: TGTGCCAGCAGCCCGGGGACATCGGGAAACACCATATATTTT
CDR3: CASSPGTSGNTIYF

J: TRBJ2-3
V: TRBV24-1
size: -
D: -
DNA: TGTGCCACCAGTGATTTGCGTTCGGGAAGCGACCGGGCAGATACGCAGTATTTT
CDR3: CATSDLRSGSDRADTQYF

J: TRBJ2-1
V: TRBV15
size: once
D: -
DNA: TGTGCCACCAGCAGAGGGAGTCGGCCCTCTTCCAATGAGCAGTTCTTC
CDR3: CATSRGSRPSSNEQFF

J: TRBJ2-2
V: TRBV7-3
size: -
D: -
DNA: TGTGCCAGCAGCTTCGGAGGGGACACCGGGGAGCTGTTTTTT
CDR3: CASSFGGDTGELFF

J: TRBJ1-1
V: TRBV5-1
size: -
D: TRBD1
DNA: TGCGCCAGCAGCCCCCGGGGACAGGGGGCGATGAACACTGAAGCTTTCTTT
CDR3: CASSPRGQGAMNTEAFF

J: TRBJ2-1
V: TRBV30
size: -
D: -
DNA: TGTGCCTGGAGTATAACAGGGAATCACTACAATGAGCAGTTCTTC
CDR3: CAWSITGNHYNEQFF

J: TRBJ2-3
V: TRBV12-3/TRBV12-4
size: -
D: -
DNA: TGTGCCAGCAGTTTTGCGGATACGCAGTATTTT
CDR3: CASSFADTQYF

J: TRBJ1-1
V: TRBV4-1
size: -
D: -
DNA: TGCGCCAGCAGGCCTGAGGGTTTTAACACTGAAGCTTTCTTT
CDR3: CASRPEGFNTEAFF

J: TRBJ2-1
V: TRBV6-6
size: -
D: TRBD2
DNA: TGTGCCAGCAGTCGACTAGCCCAAGCCTACAATGAGCAGTTCTTC
CDR3: CASSRLAQAYNEQFF

J: TRBJ2-7
V: TRBV23-1
size: -
D: -
DNA: TGCGCCAGCAGTCAATTCGACACCCGTTCCTACGAGCAGTACTTC
CDR3: CASSQFDTRSYEQYF

J: TRBJ1-3
V: TRBV18
size: -
D: -
DNA: TGTGCCAGCTCACCAGAGGGGGATCCCTCTGGAAACACCATATATTTT
CDR3: CASSPEGDPSGNTIYF

J: TRBJ1-2
V: TRBV5-6
size: -
D: -
DNA: TGTGCCAGCAGCTTCGCCAGGGTAGGTGGCTACACCTTC
CDR3: CASSFARVGGYTF

J: TRBJ2-3
V: TRBV9
size: few
D: -
DNA: TGTGCCAGCAGCGACGCTATCCAGGGTGTGACGGGCGATACGCAGTATTTT
CDR3: CASSDAIQGVTGDTQYF

J: TRBJ2-1
V: TRBV18
size: -
D: -
DNA: TGTGCCAGCTCACCGGACTACTTAGACAATGAGCAGTTCTTC
CDR3: CASSPDYLDNEQFF

J: TRBJ1-2
V: TRBV7-6
size: -
D: -
DNA: TGTGCCAGCAGCTTAGTCGGAGGGAACTATGGCTACACCTTC
CDR3: CASSLVGGNYGYTF

J: TRBJ2-1
V: TRBV24-1
size: once
D: TRBD2
DNA: TGTGCCACCAGTGATCTAGCGGGTTGGAGCTCCTACAATGAGCAGTTCTTC
CDR3: CATSDLAGWSSYNEQFF

J: TRBJ2-2
V: TRBV4-2
size: -
D: -
DNA: TGTGCCAGCAGCCAAGAGATGCCAGGGGGGCCCGGGGAGCTGTTTTTT
CDR3: CASSQEMPGGPGELFF

J: TRBJ2-1
V: TRBV10-1
size: -
D: -
DNA: TGCGCCAGCAGTAAGCGAGGGAACAATGAGCAGTTCTTC
CDR3: CASSKRGNNEQFF

J: TRBJ2-1
V: TRBV5-4
size: -
D: TRBD2
DNA: TGTGCCAGCAGCTTGAGCGGGGGCAGGTTGGGTGAGCAGTTCTTC
CDR3: CASSLSGGRLGEQFF

J: TRBJ1-3
V: TRBV5-1
size: -
D: -
DNA: TGCGCCAGCAGCCAAAACTCTGGAAACACCATATATTTT
CDR3: CASSQNSGNTIYF